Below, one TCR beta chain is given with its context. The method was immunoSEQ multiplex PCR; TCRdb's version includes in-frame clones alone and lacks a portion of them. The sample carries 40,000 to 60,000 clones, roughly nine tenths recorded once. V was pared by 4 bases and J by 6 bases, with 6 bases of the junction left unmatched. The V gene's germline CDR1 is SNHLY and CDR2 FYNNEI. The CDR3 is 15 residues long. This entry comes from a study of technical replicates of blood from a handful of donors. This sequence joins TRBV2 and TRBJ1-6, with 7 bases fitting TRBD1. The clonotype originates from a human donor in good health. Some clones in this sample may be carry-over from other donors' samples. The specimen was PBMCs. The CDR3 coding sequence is TGTGCCAGCAGTGTAGACAGGGCTGGTAATTCACCCCTCCACTTT. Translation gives CASSVDRAGNSPLHF.